A single TCR beta chain is shown here with its context. Germline loops: CDR1 SEHNR, CDR2 FQNEAQ (reference sequence). After removal of 5 bases from V and 1 base from J, the junction contained 2 bases not matched to a gene. The CDR3 runs to 14 residues. Methods used by the authors: Amplification of reference gene primers provided the estimated nucleated cell counts. This table comes from immunoSEQ multiplex PCR, and its TCRdb copy is limited to in-frame clones, with some not included. V, J and clone size derive from that table, while D and trimming were established from the DNA sequence. The sample carries 80,000 to 100,000 clones, around 84% recorded once. The data belong to a study of blood T cell repertoires in COVID-19. Study information: PBMCs, B-cell-depleted T cells, or T cells were the source of the cDNA or gDNA that made up the material.

The genes are TRBV7-9 and TRBJ1-1; 9 bases match TRBD1. The source of this sequence is a woman aged 60 to 75 in a cohort sampled during active or convalescent COVID-19. The sample consisted of peripheral blood. For the CDR3, the DNA is TGTGCCAGCAGCCCGGACAGGGGGAACACTGAAGCTTTCTTT. Translated, it gives CASSPDRGNTEAFF.